The 27 T cell receptor beta chains below were found in one sample sequenced in a study of blood T cell dynamics during melanoma immunotherapy (dated by TCRdb to about 2020). The sample's time point label is to be understood as: pre-treatment baseline. Preparation of the library involved the immunoSEQ multiplex PCR assay. TCRdb retrieved this table from immuneACCESS and kept in-frame rearrangements only. Not all clones are present; in checked studies, unresolved V genes account for under half, and no reason is known for the remainder. The table for this sample lists 3,400 or so clones; about 90% of them were counted only once. Roughly 0.49% of the sample is taken by the ten largest. Source: effector memory CD8+ T cells from blood, taken from a patient treated with checkpoint blockade. The receptors derive from a human donor with melanoma.

The rearrangement joins TRBV10-2 to TRBJ2-7; 13 nucleotides align to TRBD2. The junction had 8 bases not matched to a gene; V was cut back by 3 bases and J by 6 bases. CDR3 size: 16 residues. Germline V gene data show CDR1 as WSHSY and CDR2 as SAAADI. This CDR3 reads CASSELGLAGAREQYF. CDR3 coding DNA: TGCGCCAGCAGTGAACTAGGACTAGCGGGAGCGCGCGAGCAGTACTTC.

The CDR3 loop reads CASSLGERGLYNEQFF. The CDR3, as DNA: TGTGCCAGCAGCTTAGGCGAGCGTGGGTTATACAATGAGCAGTTCTTC. The genes are TRBV13 and TRBJ2-1; D is unclear. Germline CDR1 is PRHDT and CDR2 is FYEKMQ (reference sequence). The V gene lost 0 bases and the J gene lost 4 bases, with 13 bases spanning the gap. This CDR3 is 16 amino acids long. Full variable domain (outside the CDR3, taken from reference TRBV13 and TRBJ2-1): AAGVIQSPRHLIKEKRETATLKCYPIPRHDTVYWYQQGPGQDPQFLISFYEKMQSDKGSIPDRFSAQQFSDYHSELNMSSLELGDSALYFCASSLGERGLYNEQFFGPGTRLTVL.

About this clone itself: The CDR3 ends on some other residue instead of the conserved phenylalanine or tryptophan, so this is likely a read error. The genes are TRBV30 and TRBJ2-7, with 11 positions matching TRBD2. Germline V CDR1 and CDR2: GTSNPN, SVGIG (reference sequence). The CDR3 sequence is 15 residues long. V shed 0 bases and J 4 bases; nucleotides not matched to a gene: 5. CDR3 loop: CAWSVATSGSYEQYL. CDR3 in DNA: TGTGCCTGGAGTGTAGCTACTAGCGGGAGTTACGAGCAGTACCTC.

A word on this clone: At one boundary the junction diverges from the germline segment, which might be a read error. The chain joins TRBV7-7 to TRBJ2-7; 7 bases are shared with TRBD2. Germline V CDR1 and CDR2: SSHAT, FNYEAQ (reference sequence). The CDR3 covers 13 residues. In DNA form, the CDR3 reads TGTGCTAGCAGCTTAGGCGGGGGAAGCGAGCAGTACTTC. It encodes CASSLGGGSEQYF.

The chain employs TRBV12-5 and TRBJ1-1; D is possibly TRBD1 (5 bases). Germline CDR1 LGHNT, CDR2 FRNRAP. V shed 6 bases and J shed 4 bases, with 12 bases lying between them. The CDR3 has 13 residues. CDR3 protein: CASGFGGITEAFF. The CDR3 nucleotides are TGTGCTAGTGGGTTTGGGGGGATCACTGAAGCTTTCTTT.

The rearrangement joins TRBV5-1 to TRBJ2-1; 7 nucleotides align to TRBD1. Trimming at V came to 4 bases and at J to 4 bases, leaving 2 bases not matched to a gene. The V gene's germline CDR1 is SGHRS and CDR2 YFSETQ. This CDR3 is built from 13 residues. As DNA, the CDR3 is TGCGCCAGCAGCGAGGACAGGTACAATGAGCAGTTCTTC. This translates into CASSEDRYNEQFF.

This sequence joins TRBV7-6 and TRBJ1-1, with 7 bases identical to TRBD1. The CDR3 is 15 amino acids. Germline trimming cut 0 bases from V and 1 base from J; bases unmatched to any gene: 2. The germline V gene has CDR1 SGHVS and CDR2 FNYEAQ. The CDR3 DNA is TGTGCCAGCAGCTTAGCGCAGGGGGGGAACACTGAAGCTTTCTTT. Translated: CASSLAQGGNTEAFF.

The chain is built from TRBV9 and TRBJ2-4; 10 positions agree with TRBD2. The CDR3 is 16 residues long. Trimming at V came to 4 bases and at J to 2 bases, leaving 6 bases not matched to a gene. Germline loops: CDR1 SGDLS, CDR2 YYNGEE. CDR3 sequence: CASSLSGRGTKNIQYF. The CDR3 bases are TGTGCCAGCAGCCTGAGCGGGAGGGGAACCAAAAACATTCAGTACTTC.

This sequence joins TRBV28 and TRBJ2-7; 7 positions agree with TRBD2. Trimming took 3 bases from V and 4 from J; bases not matched to a gene: 15. This CDR3 is built from 17 residues. CDR1 and CDR2 (germline): MDHEN, SYDVKM. CDR3 DNA: TGTGCCAGCAGTTTTAAGGCGGGAGTGGTTTCGGGGTACGAGCAGTACTTC. Protein product: CASSFKAGVVSGYEQYF. The variable domain in full, with the rest retrieved from reference TRBV28 and TRBJ2-7, is DVKVTQSSRYLVKRTGEKVFLECVQDMDHENMFWYRQDPGLGLRLIYFSYDVKMKEKGDIPEGYSVSREKKERFSLILESASTNQTSMYLCASSFKAGVVSGYEQYFGPGTRLTVT.

The chain uses TRBV12-2 and TRBJ2-7; no check of the table's D call, TRBD1, against the DNA was made. TRBV12-2 has pseudogene status. The CDR3 runs 17 residues. For the CDR3, the DNA is TGTGCAAGTCGCTTAGCGCTGTACAGGAGCGACAACTACGAGCAGTACTTC. Its translation: CASRLALYRSDNYEQYF.

The gene calls are TRBV10-1 and TRBJ2-6; D is unresolved. Germline V gives CDR1 WNHNN, CDR2 SYGVQD (reference sequence). The CDR3 extends over 18 amino acids. V lost 5 bases to trimming and J lost 5 bases, with 22 bases between them. The CDR3 loop is CASSSLSVAQSRANVLTF. For the CDR3, the DNA is TGCGCCAGCAGTTCATTATCAGTCGCACAAAGTCGGGCCAACGTCCTGACTTTC.

On this clone itself: Mismatch with germline at one junction end may stem from a read error. The same CDR3 is also encoded by other DNA sequences in this sample. V and J are TRBV29-1 and TRBJ2-3; tentative D call: TRBD2 (6 bases). The CDR3 spans 13 residues. Per the germline V gene, CDR1 is SQVTM and CDR2 is ANQGSEA. The chain's CDR3 is CSVDGGAGDTQYF. The CDR3 DNA sequence: TGTAGCGTAGACGGGGGAGCAGGAGATACGCAGTATTTT.

The rearrangement uses TRBV7-8 and TRBJ2-1; TRBD2 aligns across 13 bases. The length of the CDR3 is 16 residues. V was pared by 3 bases and J by 8 bases, with 7 bases of the junction left unmatched. Germline values: CDR1 SGHVS, CDR2 FQNEAQ. The CDR3 spells CASSLGTSGRADEQFF. CDR3 DNA sequence: TGTGCCAGCAGCTTGGGCACTAGCGGGAGGGCCGATGAGCAGTTCTTC.

The chain couples TRBV27 to TRBJ1-1; D gene ambiguous. CDR1 is MNHEY and CDR2 is SMNVEV in the germline V gene (reference sequence). V was cut by 8 bases and J by 2 bases, with 6 bases left in between. The CDR3 is 11 amino acids. The CDR3 loop reads CASFLNTEAFF. In nucleotides, the CDR3 is TGTGCCAGCTTTCTAAACACTGAAGCTTTCTTT.

V is TRBV29-1 and J is TRBJ2-5; possible D gene TRBD1, 5 bases. The end of the DNA is better explained by TRBJ2-7, so the J call may be wrong. The germline CDR1 and CDR2 sequences are SQVTM and ANQGSEA. The CDR3 is 12 amino acids. CDR3 sequence reads: CSVRSQGYEQYF. The CDR3 DNA reads TGCAGCGTTAGAAGTCAGGGCTACGAGCAGTACTTC.

This chain uses TRBV5-1 with TRBJ2-1; weak D call: TRBD2 (6 bases). Trimming pared 2 bases from V and 6 bases from J, leaving 12 bases between. The length of the CDR3 is 14 residues. CDR1 and CDR2 (germline): SGHRS, YFSETQ. The CDR3, as DNA: TGCGCCAGCAGCTTTGGCGGAGGGGTCAATGAGCAGTTCTTC. Translating gives CASSFGGGVNEQFF.

The chain joins TRBV28 to TRBJ2-7; D is unclear. CDR1 MDHEN and CDR2 SYDVKM come from the germline V gene. The CDR3 is 13 amino acids. V lost 2 bases and J lost 3, with 8 bases in between. The CDR3 DNA follows: TGTGCCAGCAGTTTACACAAACTCTACGAGCAGTACTTC. Translating it yields CASSLHKLYEQYF.

The chain employs TRBV5-6 and TRBJ2-7; D remains unclear. The V end lost 1 base, the J end lost 0 bases, and 8 bases lay between the germline ends. Germline loops: CDR1 SGHDT, CDR2 YYEEEE. CDR3 length: 14 residues. The CDR3 protein is CASSLKDGSYEQYF. The CDR3 DNA is TGTGCCAGCAGCTTGAAAGACGGCTCCTACGAGCAGTACTTC.

This chain links TRBV28 with TRBJ1-2, with 9 positions matching TRBD1. CDR1 MDHEN and CDR2 SYDVKM come from the germline V gene. This CDR3 comprises 19 residues. V gave up 0 bases and J gave up 1 base; unmatched junction bases: 12. DNA of the CDR3: TGTGCCAGCAGTTTATGGTCCTCGGACAGGGGTTGGGGTAACTATGGCTACACCTTC. This sequence encodes CASSLWSSDRGWGNYGYTF.

The genes are TRBV4-2 and TRBJ2-1, with D possibly TRBD2 on 5 matching bases. CDR3 size: 12 residues. Germline V gene data show CDR1 as LGHNA and CDR2 as YNFKEQ. V lost 0 bases, J lost 9 bases, and 6 bases lay in between. The CDR3 DNA sequence: TGTGCCAGCAGCCAAGAACGGGGTGAGCAGTTCTTC. This gives the protein CASSQERGEQFF.

The chain joins TRBV28 to TRBJ1-3; possible D gene TRBD1, 6 bases. The CDR3 has 17 residues. The germline V and J ends were trimmed by 7 bases and 4 bases, with 23 bases remaining between them. Germline V gene lookup returns CDR1 MDHEN and CDR2 SYDVKM. The CDR3 bases are TGTGCCAGCACGCCGCGAGTGGGGGCAAGAGGAGGAAACACCATATATTTT. The encoded protein is CASTPRVGARGGNTIYF.

The chain couples TRBV7-8 to TRBJ2-3, with TRBD2 matching 14 bases. The CDR3 consists of 17 residues. The J segment lost 6 bases and the V segment lost 5 bases, leaving 10 bases of the junction unmatched. Per germline, CDR1 SGHVS and CDR2 FQNEAQ. Here the CDR3 DNA reads TGTGCCAGCAGCATGGGGACTAGCGGGAGTAGGAGGGATACGCAGTATTTT. It is translated as CASSMGTSGSRRDTQYF.

The V gene is TRBV2, the J gene TRBJ2-7, with TRBD1 as a possible D gene (5 bases). The CDR3 length is 13 residues. The germline V gene has CDR1 SNHLY and CDR2 FYNNEI. Trimming took 6 bases from V and 0 from J, leaving 9 bases between them. The CDR3 nucleotides read TGTGCCAGCAGCATGACAGACTCCTACGAGCAGTACTTC. Protein: CASSMTDSYEQYF.

The chain recombines TRBV5-4 with TRBJ1-1, with 9 bases that match TRBD1. V shed 3 bases and J 2 bases; nucleotides not matched to a gene: 14. Germline lookup yields CDR1 SGHNT and CDR2 YYREEE (reference sequence). This CDR3 comprises 18 residues. The chain's CDR3 is CASSSAAGTGILNTEAFF. For the CDR3, the DNA is TGTGCCAGCAGCTCCGCCGCCGGGACAGGGATTCTTAACACTGAAGCTTTCTTT.

The rearrangement joins TRBV5-1 to TRBJ2-7; a possible D gene is TRBD2 (6 bases). With 4 bases removed from V and 0 bases from J, the gap between germline ends came to 17 bases. CDR3 size: 16 residues. From germline, CDR1 is SGHRS and CDR2 YFSETQ. The CDR3 loop reads CASSPRGTVSSYEQYF. In DNA form, the CDR3 reads TGCGCCAGCAGCCCCCGGGGGACGGTAAGCTCCTACGAGCAGTACTTC.

V usage is TRBV9 and J usage is TRBJ2-5, with D unresolved. CDR1 and CDR2 from the germline V gene are SGDLS and YYNGEE. CDR3 length: 16 residues. V lost 0 bases and J 0 bases, leaving 12 bases between the germline ends. The CDR3: CASSVDPGPDQETQYF. CDR3 bases: TGTGCCAGCAGCGTAGATCCGGGTCCCGACCAAGAGACCCAGTACTTC.

V gene TRBV27 combines with J gene TRBJ1-5, with TRBD1 matching 8 bases. Losses at the gene ends were 5 bases for V and 5 bases for J; bases not matched to a gene: 8. The CDR3 sequence is 15 residues long. Germline V CDR1 and CDR2: MNHEY, SMNVEV (reference sequence). The CDR3 sequence: CASSPLTGQDQPQHF. The CDR3 nucleotides read TGTGCCAGCAGTCCTTTAACGGGACAGGATCAGCCCCAGCATTTT.